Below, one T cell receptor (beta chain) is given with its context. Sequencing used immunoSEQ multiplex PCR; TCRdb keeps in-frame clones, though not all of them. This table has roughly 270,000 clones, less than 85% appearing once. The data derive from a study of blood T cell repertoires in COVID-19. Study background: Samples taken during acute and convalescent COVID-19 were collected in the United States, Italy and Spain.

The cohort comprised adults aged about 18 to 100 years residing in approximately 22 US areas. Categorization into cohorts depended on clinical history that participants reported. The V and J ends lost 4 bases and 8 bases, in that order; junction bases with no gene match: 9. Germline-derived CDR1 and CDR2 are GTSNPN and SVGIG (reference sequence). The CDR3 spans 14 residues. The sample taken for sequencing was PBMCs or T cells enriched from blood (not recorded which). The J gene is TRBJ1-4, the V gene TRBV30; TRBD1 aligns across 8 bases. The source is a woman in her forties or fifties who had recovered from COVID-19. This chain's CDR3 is CAWTTDRGGEKLFF. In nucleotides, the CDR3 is TGTGCCTGGACAACCGACAGGGGAGGGGAAAAACTGTTTTTT. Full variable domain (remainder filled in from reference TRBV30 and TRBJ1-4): SQTIHQWPATLVQPVGSPLSLECTVEGTSNPNLYWYRQAAGRGLQLLFYSVGIGQISSEVPQNLSASRPQDRQFILSSKKLLLSDSGFYLCAWTTDRGGEKLFFGSGTQLSVL.